These 6 T cell receptor beta chains share one sample of origin, sequenced in a study of regulatory T cells in long-lasting Graves disease (dated by TCRdb to the early 2020s). Libraries were built with multiplex PCR. TCRdb names Illumina HiSeq 4000 as the instrument used. iRepertoire HTBI primers and Arm-PCR amplification of CDR3 regions were used to construct TCR beta libraries. Clones were called with MiXCR by TCRdb after fastp trimmed the public reads at Q25, and only in-frame beta chains were retained. Identical CDR3 protein sequences are pooled into one entry, listed with their most common genes and DNA. This sample holds about 350,000 distinct CDR3 sequences; approximately 15% were observed only once. 25% to 30% of the sample is in the top ten clones. The label giving this sample's time point can be read as: newly diagnosed GD, antithyroid drugs for less than 3 months. For both TCR sequencing and RNA sequencing, RNA was extracted from PBMCs using TRIzol.

This same sample was also taken into another study, of T cells in Graves' hyperthyroidism and ophthalmopathy.

The sample consisted of peripheral blood mononuclear cells (PBMCs), taken at new diagnosis, from a patient treated with antithyroid drugs. Receptors were obtained from a man in his forties with Graves disease. Donor details come from another sample of the same person, matched by shared clones.

This clonotype was counted many times. The chain couples TRBV2 to TRBJ2-5; TRBD2 matches 8 bases. There are 13 residues in the CDR3. V trimming: 6 bases; J trimming: 5 bases; junction bases outside the gene matches: 5. Germline CDR1 reads SNHLY; CDR2 reads FYNNEI. CDR3 sequence: CASRFRGGETQYF. The CDR3 DNA reads TGTGCCAGCAGGTTCCGGGGGGGGGAGACCCAGTACTTC.

This chain uses TRBV6-2 or TRBV6-3 with TRBJ1-6; 9 bases are shared with TRBD1. CDR3 size: 15 residues. Germline V gene lookup returns CDR1 MNHEY and CDR2 SVGEGT. With V trimmed by 6 bases and J by 6 bases, 6 bases remained unmatched. CDR3 loop: CASRQPGQGNSPLHF. The DNA for the CDR3 is TGTGCCAGCAGGCAGCCGGGACAGGGTAATTCACCCCTCCACTTT.

This clonotype was seen repeatedly, ten times or more. V gene TRBV2 combines with J gene TRBJ2-3; D might be TRBD2 (7 bases). The CDR3 spans 15 residues. CDR1 is SNHLY, CDR2 FYNNEI, per germline. Deletions cut 7 bases from V and 5 bases from J, with 19 bases between. This CDR3 reads CASTPLGGAQDTQYF. CDR3 bases: TGTGCCAGCACCCCCTTGGGGGGGGCACAAGATACGCAGTATTTT.

The gene calls are TRBV28 and TRBJ2-1; a possible D gene is TRBD1 (6 bases). The CDR3 length is 14 residues. The germline gives CDR1 MDHEN, CDR2 SYDVKM. V lost 10 bases, J lost 11 bases, and 24 bases lay in between. CDR3 protein: CAITPGQPGMKQFF. CDR3 coding DNA: TGTGCCATTACACCGGGACAACCAGGAATGAAGCAGTTCTTC.

In this sample, this clonotype turned up many times. V gene TRBV20-1 combines with J gene TRBJ1-1; D is ambiguous. V was trimmed by 3 bases and J by 1 base, leaving 15 bases between them. Germline V gene data show CDR1 as DFQATT and CDR2 as SNEGSKA (reference sequence). This CDR3 has 15 residues. In nucleotides, the CDR3 is TGCAGTGCTAGTCAGTTCGGCCCTAAGAACACTGAAGCTTTCTTT. Its translation: CSASQFGPKNTEAFF.

This clonotype was counted at least ten times. The rearrangement joins TRBV28 to TRBJ2-5; a possible D gene is TRBD2 (5 bases). The germline V gene encodes CDR1 MDHEN and CDR2 SYDVKM. The CDR3 runs 13 residues. Trimming cost V 5 bases and J 7 bases, with 14 bases left between them. The DNA for the CDR3 is TGTGCCAGCAGTCCGTACGGGGATGGGACCCAGTACTTC. It encodes CASSPYGDGTQYF.